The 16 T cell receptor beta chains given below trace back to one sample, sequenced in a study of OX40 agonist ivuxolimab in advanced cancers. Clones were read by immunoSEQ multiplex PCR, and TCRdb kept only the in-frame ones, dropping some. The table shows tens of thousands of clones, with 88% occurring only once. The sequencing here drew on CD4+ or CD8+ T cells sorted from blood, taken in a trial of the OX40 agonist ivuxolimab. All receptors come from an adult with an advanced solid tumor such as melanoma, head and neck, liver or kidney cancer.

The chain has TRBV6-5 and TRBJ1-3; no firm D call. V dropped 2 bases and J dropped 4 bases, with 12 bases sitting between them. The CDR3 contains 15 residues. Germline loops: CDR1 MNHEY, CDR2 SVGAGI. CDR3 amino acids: CASSYNGRTGNTIYF. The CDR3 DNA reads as TGTGCCAGCAGTTACAATGGCAGGACGGGAAACACCATATATTTT.

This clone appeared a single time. The CDR3 protein is CASKLGQGQGDTQYF. CDR3 nucleotides: TGCGCCAGCAAGCTAGGACAGGGCCAGGGGGATACGCAGTATTTT. The rearrangement uses TRBV5-1 and TRBJ2-3, with TRBD1 matching 8 bases. This CDR3 region has 15 residues. Trimming cost V 6 bases and J 6 bases; bases outside gene matches: 12. Germline-derived CDR1 and CDR2 are SGHRS and YFSETQ.

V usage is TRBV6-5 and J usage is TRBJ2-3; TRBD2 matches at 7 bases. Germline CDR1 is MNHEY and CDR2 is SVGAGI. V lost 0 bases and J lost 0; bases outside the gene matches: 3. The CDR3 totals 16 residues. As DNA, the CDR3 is TGTGCCAGCAGTTACTCCCCAGCGGGAAGCACAGATACGCAGTATTTT. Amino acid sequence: CASSYSPAGSTDTQYF.

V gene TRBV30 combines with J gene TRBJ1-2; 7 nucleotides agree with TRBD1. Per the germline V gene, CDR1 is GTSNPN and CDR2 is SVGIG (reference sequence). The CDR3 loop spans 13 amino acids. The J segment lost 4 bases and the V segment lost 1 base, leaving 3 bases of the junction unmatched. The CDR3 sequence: CAWSARDSYGYTF. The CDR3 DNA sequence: TGTGCCTGGAGTGCGCGGGACAGCTATGGCTACACCTTC.

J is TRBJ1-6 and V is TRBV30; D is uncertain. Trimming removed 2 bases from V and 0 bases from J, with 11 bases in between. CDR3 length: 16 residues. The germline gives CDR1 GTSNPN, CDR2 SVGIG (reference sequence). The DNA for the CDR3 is TGTGCCTGGAGTTCGGGCAGGACCTCCTATAATTCACCCCTCCACTTT. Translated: CAWSSGRTSYNSPLHF. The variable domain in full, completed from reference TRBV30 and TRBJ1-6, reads SQTIHQWPATLVQPVGSPLSLECTVEGTSNPNLYWYRQAAGRGLQLLFYSVGIGQISSEVPQNLSASRPQDRQFILSSKKLLLSDSGFYLCAWSSGRTSYNSPLHFGNGTRLTVT.

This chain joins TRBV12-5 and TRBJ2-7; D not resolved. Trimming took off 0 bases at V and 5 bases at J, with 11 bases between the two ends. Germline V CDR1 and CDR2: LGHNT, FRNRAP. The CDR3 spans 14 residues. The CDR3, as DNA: TGTGCTAGTGGTTTGGTACCGAACATGAACGAGCAGTACTTC. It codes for CASGLVPNMNEQYF. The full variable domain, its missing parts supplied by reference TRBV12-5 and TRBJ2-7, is DARVTQTPRHKVTEMGQEVTMRCQPILGHNTVFWYRQTMMQGLELLAYFRNRAPLDDSGMPKDRFSAEMPDATLATLKIQPSEPRDSAVYFCASGLVPNMNEQYFGPGTRLTVT.

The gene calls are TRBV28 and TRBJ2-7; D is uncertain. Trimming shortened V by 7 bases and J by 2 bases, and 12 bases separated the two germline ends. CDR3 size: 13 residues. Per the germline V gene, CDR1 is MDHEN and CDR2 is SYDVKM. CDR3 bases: TGTGCCAGCACGTCTGGCAGCCCCTACGAGCAGTACTTC. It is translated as CASTSGSPYEQYF.

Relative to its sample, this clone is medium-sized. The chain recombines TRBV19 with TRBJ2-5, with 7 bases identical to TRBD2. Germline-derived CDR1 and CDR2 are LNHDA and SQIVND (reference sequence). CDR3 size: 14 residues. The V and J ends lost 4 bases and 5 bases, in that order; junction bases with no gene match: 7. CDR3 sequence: CASSTPGGGETQYF. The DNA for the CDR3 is TGTGCCAGTAGTACCCCGGGAGGAGGGGAGACCCAGTACTTC.

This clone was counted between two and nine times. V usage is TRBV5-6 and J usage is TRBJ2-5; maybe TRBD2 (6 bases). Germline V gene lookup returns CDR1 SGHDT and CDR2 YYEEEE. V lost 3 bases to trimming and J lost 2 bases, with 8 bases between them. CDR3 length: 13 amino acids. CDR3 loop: CASSSAGQETQYF. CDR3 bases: TGTGCCAGCAGCTCCGCGGGACAAGAGACCCAGTACTTC.

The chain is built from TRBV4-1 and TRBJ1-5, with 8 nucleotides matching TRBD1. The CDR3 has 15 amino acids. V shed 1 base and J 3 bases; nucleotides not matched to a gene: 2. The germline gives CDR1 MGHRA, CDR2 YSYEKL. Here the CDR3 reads CASSQADRDNQPQHF. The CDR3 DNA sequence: TGCGCCAGCAGCCAAGCGGACAGGGACAATCAGCCCCAGCATTTT.

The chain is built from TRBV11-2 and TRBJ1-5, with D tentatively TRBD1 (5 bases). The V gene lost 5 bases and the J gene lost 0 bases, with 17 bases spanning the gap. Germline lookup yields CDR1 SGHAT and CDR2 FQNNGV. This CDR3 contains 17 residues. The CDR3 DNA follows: TGTGCCAGCAGCCAGAACCCCCCAGGGTTTAGCAATCAGCCCCAGCATTTT. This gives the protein CASSQNPPGFSNQPQHF.

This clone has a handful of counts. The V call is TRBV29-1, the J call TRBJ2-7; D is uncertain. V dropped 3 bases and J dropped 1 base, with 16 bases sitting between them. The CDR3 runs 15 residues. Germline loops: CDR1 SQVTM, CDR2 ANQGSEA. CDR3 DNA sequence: TGCAGCGTTGAGTCTAGTTCGACGGATTCCTACGAGCAGTACTTC. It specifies CSVESSSTDSYEQYF.

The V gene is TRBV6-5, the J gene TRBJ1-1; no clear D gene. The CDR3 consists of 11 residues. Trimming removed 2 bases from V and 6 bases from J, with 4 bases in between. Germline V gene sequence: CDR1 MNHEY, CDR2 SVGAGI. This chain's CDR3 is CASSYQSEAFF. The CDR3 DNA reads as TGTGCCAGCAGTTACCAGTCTGAAGCTTTCTTT.

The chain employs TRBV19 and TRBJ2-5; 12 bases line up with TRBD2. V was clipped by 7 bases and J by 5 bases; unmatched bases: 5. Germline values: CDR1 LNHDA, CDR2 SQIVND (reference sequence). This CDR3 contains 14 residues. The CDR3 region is CASKTSGSWETQYF. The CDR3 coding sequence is TGTGCCAGTAAGACTAGCGGGAGTTGGGAGACCCAGTACTTC.

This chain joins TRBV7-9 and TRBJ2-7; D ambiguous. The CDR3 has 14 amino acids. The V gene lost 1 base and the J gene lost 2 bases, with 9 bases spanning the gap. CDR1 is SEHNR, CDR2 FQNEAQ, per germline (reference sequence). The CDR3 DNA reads TGTGCCAGCAGCTTAGATACCGTAACCTACGAGCAGTACTTC. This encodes CASSLDTVTYEQYF.

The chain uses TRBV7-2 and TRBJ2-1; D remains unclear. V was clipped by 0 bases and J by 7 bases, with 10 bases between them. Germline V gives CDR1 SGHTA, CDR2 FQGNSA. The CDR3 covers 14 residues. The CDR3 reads CASSLAWAANEQFF. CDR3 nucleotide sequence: TGTGCCAGCAGCTTAGCCTGGGCCGCTAATGAGCAGTTCTTC.